The 21 T cell receptor beta chains listed next were all sequenced from one sample in a study of response to subunit inactivated influenza vaccine. TCRdb re-derived calls from the RT-PCR reads in MiXCR, one entry per CDR3 protein. This sample yields 550,000 to 800,000 distinct CDR3 sequences, of which about 14% are seen a single time; 5.5% to 8% belongs to the top ten. The material sequenced was PBMCs from blood, taken 14 to 15 days before vaccination. These receptors were obtained from a man in his forties or fifties who received an inactivated influenza vaccine.

In its sample, this clonotype was seen a few times. The CDR3 reads CASSPSGYRVTGELFF. The CDR3 DNA follows: TGTGCCAGCAGCCCGAGTGGCTACCGAGTCACCGGGGAGCTGTTTTTT. This chain uses TRBV5-5 with TRBJ2-2; D is uncertain. Germline loops: CDR1 SGHKS, CDR2 YYEKEE (reference sequence). There are 16 residues in the CDR3. Trimming removed 4 bases at V and 4 bases at J, with 17 bases between.

This clonotype has a handful of counts. V and J are TRBV7-9 and TRBJ2-3; perhaps D is TRBD1 or TRBD2 (7 bases each). V lost 5 bases and J lost 4, with 19 bases in between. CDR1 and CDR2 from the germline V gene are SEHNR and FQNEAQ (reference sequence). The CDR3 sequence is 16 residues long. The CDR3 reads CASSQGSGGAPDTQYF. The CDR3 DNA reads TGTGCCAGCAGCCAGGGGTCAGGGGGGGCCCCAGATACGCAGTATTTT.

V gene TRBV5-1 combines with J gene TRBJ2-6; maybe TRBD2 (5 bases). CDR1 and CDR2 (germline): SGHRS, YFSETQ. This CDR3 comprises 16 residues. V was shortened by 0 bases and J by 1 base, with 8 bases between the two germline ends. The CDR3 coding sequence is TGCGCCAGCAGCTTGGGCCGGGGATCTGGGGCCAACGTCCTGACTTTC. It translates to CASSLGRGSGANVLTF.

This clonotype has more than one count but fewer than ten. This chain links TRBV6-1 with TRBJ1-2, with a tentative D call TRBD1 (6 bases). Trimming cost V 4 bases and J 2 bases, with 14 bases left between them. Germline V gene lookup returns CDR1 MNHNS and CDR2 SASEGT. CDR3 length: 15 amino acids. CDR3 in amino acids: CASSVTGTRNYGYTF. CDR3 bases: TGTGCCAGCAGTGTTACAGGGACTCGGAACTATGGCTACACCTTC.

This clonotype was detected ten times or more. The DNA of the CDR3 is TGTGCCAGCAGCTTAATAACAGGGAACACTGAAGCTTTCTTT. Translation: CASSLITGNTEAFF. The gene calls are TRBV7-2 and TRBJ1-1; a weak D match, TRBD1 (5 bases). The CDR3 consists of 14 residues. Germline CDR1 reads SGHTA; CDR2 reads FQGNSA. V lost 2 bases to trimming and J lost 1 base, with 8 bases between them.

The rearrangement links TRBV5-1 to TRBJ2-1; 7 bases agree with TRBD2. CDR3 length: 14 residues. The V and J ends lost 7 bases and 4 bases, in that order; junction bases with no gene match: 8. In germline, CDR1 is SGHRS, CDR2 YFSETQ. The DNA of the CDR3 is TGCGCCAGCGCTACGGCTAGCGGATACAATGAGCAGTTCTTC. As protein: CASATASGYNEQFF. Together with reference TRBV5-1 and TRBJ2-1, the CDR3 gives the full variable domain: KAGVTQTPRYLIKTRGQQVTLSCSPISGHRSVSWYQQTPGQGLQFLFEYFSETQRNKGNFPGRFSGRQFSNSRSEMNVSTLELGDSALYLCASATASGYNEQFFGPGTRLTVL.

The V gene is TRBV5-1, the J gene TRBJ2-5, with D perhaps TRBD2 (5 bases). The CDR3 has 15 residues. V lost 6 bases to trimming and J lost 5 bases, with 20 bases between them. CDR1 and CDR2 (germline): SGHRS, YFSETQ. CDR3 nucleotides: TGCGCCAGCACCTCAGAGAGGGAATCTTGGGAGACCCAGTACTTC. Protein: CASTSERESWETQYF.

This clonotype was observed a handful of times. The rearrangement joins TRBV24-1 to TRBJ2-1; TRBD2 matches 11 bases. This CDR3 contains 14 residues. Losses at the gene ends were 6 bases for V and 8 bases for J; bases not matched to a gene: 5. CDR1 and CDR2 (germline): KGHDR, SFDVKD. DNA for the CDR3: TGTGCCACCAGTCGCACTAGCGGGAGCCATGAGCAGTTCTTC. Protein product: CATSRTSGSHEQFF.

This chain connects TRBV3-1 to TRBJ1-1; the D is unclear. The CDR3 is 14 residues long. Trimming cost V 4 bases and J 1 base, with 10 bases left between them. Germline V gene data show CDR1 as LGHDT and CDR2 as YNNKEL (reference sequence). CDR3 DNA sequence: TGTGCCAGCAGCCCTGATTCAGCGAACACTGAAGCTTTCTTT. It specifies CASSPDSANTEAFF.

J is TRBJ1-6 and V is TRBV7-9, with D uncertain. V shed 1 base and J shed 9 bases, with 4 bases lying between them. Germline CDR1 reads SEHNR; CDR2 reads FQNEAQ (reference sequence). The CDR3 extends over 12 amino acids. DNA of the CDR3: TGTGCCAGCAGCTTAGATGTTTCACCCCTCCACTTT. Translated, it gives CASSLDVSPLHF.

This clonotype showed up just a few times. V gene TRBV9 combines with J gene TRBJ2-3; no firm D call. V gave up 0 bases and J gave up 7 bases, with 12 bases separating them. CDR1 and CDR2 from the germline V gene are SGDLS and YYNGEE. CDR3 length: 14 residues. The CDR3 sequence is CASSVDLVANTQYF. In DNA form, the CDR3 reads TGTGCCAGCAGCGTAGATCTAGTTGCGAATACGCAGTATTTT.

The J gene is TRBJ2-7, the V gene TRBV2; D ambiguous. Germline loops: CDR1 SNHLY, CDR2 FYNNEI. The CDR3 runs 13 residues. With 5 bases removed from V and 0 bases from J, the gap between germline ends came to 8 bases. The CDR3 DNA is TGTGCCAGCAGTCCCGATGACTCCTACGAGCAGTACTTC. Encoded protein: CASSPDDSYEQYF.

The chain combines TRBV5-5 with TRBJ2-3; D is undetermined. Germline CDR1 is SGHKS and CDR2 is YYEKEE (reference sequence). This CDR3 region has 15 residues. V lost 6 bases to trimming and J lost 0 bases, with 14 bases between them. The CDR3 here is CASTDRAYSTDTQYF. The CDR3 DNA reads TGTGCCAGCACAGACCGGGCATATAGCACAGATACGCAGTATTTT.

The table lists this clonotype with a few counts. The chain uses TRBV27 and TRBJ2-5; 14 nucleotides agree with TRBD2. Trimming removed 5 bases from V and 7 bases from J; junction bases left unmatched: 15. This CDR3 spans 18 amino acids. Germline CDR1 reads MNHEY; CDR2 reads SMNVEV (reference sequence). CDR3 coding DNA: TGTGCCAGCAGTCCCGGACTAGCGGGGGGCCACCGTATTGGGACCCAGTACTTC. This translates into CASSPGLAGGHRIGTQYF.

This rearrangement joins TRBV6-1 to TRBJ2-2, with TRBD1 identical over 7 bases. The CDR3 spans 14 residues. V lost 7 bases, J lost 1 base, and 3 bases stayed unmatched. The germline V gene has CDR1 MNHNS and CDR2 SASEGT. DNA of the CDR3: TGTGCCAGCAACAGGGACAGGAACACCGGGGAGCTGTTTTTT. Its translation: CASNRDRNTGELFF.

This clonotype appeared a few times. The gene calls are TRBV12-3 or TRBV12-4 and TRBJ2-2, with D maybe TRBD2 (6 bases). This CDR3 region has 15 residues. The V end lost 4 bases, the J end lost 4 bases, and 13 bases lay between the germline ends. CDR3: CASSSAGSPTGELFF. CDR3 bases: TGTGCCAGCAGTTCCGCCGGGAGCCCCACCGGGGAGCTGTTTTTT.

This clonotype was seen a handful of times. CDR3 bases: TGTGCCAGCAGTGGATCTAGCGGGAGTATCAATGAGCAGTTCTTC. It encodes CASSGSSGSINEQFF. This chain joins TRBV2 and TRBJ2-1; 10 nucleotides line up with TRBD2. CDR1 is SNHLY and CDR2 is FYNNEI in the germline V gene. CDR3 size: 15 residues. Unmatched junction bases numbered 6, after V lost 4 bases and J lost 6 bases.

In its sample, this clonotype was seen a few times. The V and J genes are TRBV12-3 or TRBV12-4 and TRBJ2-7; D gene ambiguous. The CDR3 is 11 amino acids. V dropped 5 bases and J dropped 5 bases, with 7 bases sitting between them. CDR3 in DNA: TGTGCCAGCAGTGGGATGGACGAGCAGTACTTC. This codes for CASSGMDEQYF.

This clonotype appeared many times. This chain connects TRBV27 to TRBJ2-7; the D is unclear. Looked up from germline, CDR1 is MNHEY and CDR2 is SMNVEV (reference sequence). V was clipped by 6 bases and J by 0 bases, with 15 bases between them. The CDR3 spans 15 residues. The CDR3 is CASRKPRLSSYEQYF. The CDR3 region has the DNA TGTGCCAGCAGAAAACCGAGATTAAGCTCCTACGAGCAGTACTTC.

Worth noting for this clonotype: At one of its ends the junction is not consistent with the germline gene, which may arise from a read error. The CDR3 loop is CVSSHGLAGGLSHEQFF. CDR3 in DNA: TGCGTCAGCAGCCACGGACTAGCGGGGGGGCTCTCCCATGAGCAGTTCTTC. The chain employs TRBV4-3 and TRBJ2-1, with TRBD2 matching over 15 bases. CDR3 length equals 17 residues. Germline V CDR1 and CDR2: LGHNA, YSLEER.

V is TRBV6-5 and J is TRBJ2-3; D gene unclear. The CDR3 length is 14 residues. Between the trimmed V and J ends, which lost 2 bases and 8 bases, there was a span of 14 bases. Germline loops: CDR1 MNHEY, CDR2 SVGAGI. CDR3 loop: CASSYRVRPGTQYF. The CDR3 coding sequence is TGTGCCAGCAGTTACAGGGTTCGACCAGGTACGCAGTATTTT.